The 23 T cell receptor beta chains below come from one sample, sequenced in a study of CD8+CD57+ T cells in acquired aplastic anemia listed by TCRdb under 2018. The run used an Illumina HiSeq 2000. Genomic DNA served as template for TCR beta VDJ combination and CDR3 sequence profiling. TCRdb reran the public reads through fastp at Q25 and MiXCR, keeping productive beta chains. Every distinct CDR3 protein forms one entry, paired with its most common genes and DNA. This sample comprises 350,000 to 450,000 distinct CDR3 sequences, 55% to 75% of them detected only once. The ten largest make up 4% of the sample. Material for sequencing was sorted CD4+, CD8+, or CD8+CD57+ T cells (not recorded which) from PBMCs. The source is a human donor in good health, serving as a control.

Details on this clonotype: It is likely a read error, because the conserved phenylalanine at the end of the CDR3 is missing. The DNA is left out, because the CDR3 cannot be placed on it with certainty; the CDR3 is given as TCRdb lists it. V usage is TRBV2 and J usage is TRBJ1-5. Termini included, the CDR3 measures 16 amino acids. Germline lookup yields CDR1 SNHLY and CDR2 FYNNEI. The CDR3 protein is CAKLGGSEEGYTFGSG.

The chain carries TRBV7-3 and TRBJ2-7; D is perhaps TRBD2 (5 bases). Germline V gene data show CDR1 as SGHTA and CDR2 as FQGTGA. The V gene lost 0 bases and the J gene lost 6 bases, with 9 bases spanning the gap. CDR3 length equals 13 residues. CDR3 sequence (DNA): TGTGCCAGCAGCTTAACTTCGGGATTCGAGCAGTACTTC. Protein: CASSLTSGFEQYF.

The chain recombines TRBV27 with TRBJ2-6, with TRBD1 as a possible D gene (6 bases). Germline lookup yields CDR1 MNHEY and CDR2 SMNVEV (reference sequence). Trimming took off 7 bases at V and 1 base at J, with 17 bases between the two ends. The length of the CDR3 is 17 residues. CDR3 amino acids: CASTKGGRRSGANVLTF. The CDR3 DNA is TGTGCCAGCACAAAAGGGGGTCGGAGATCTGGGGCCAACGTCCTGACTTTC. The complete variable domain, with remaining parts taken from reference TRBV27 and TRBJ2-6, reads EAQVTQNPRYLITVTGKKLTVTCSQNMNHEYMSWYRQDPGLGLRQIYYSMNVEVTDKGDVPEGYKVSRKEKRNFPLILESPSPNQTSLYFCASTKGGRRSGANVLTFGAGSRLTVL.

The V call is TRBV19, the J call TRBJ2-5; TRBD2 matches 14 bases. After removal of 4 bases from V and 4 bases from J, the junction contained 5 bases not matched to a gene. The CDR3 consists of 16 residues. Germline assignment: CDR1 LNHDA and CDR2 SQIVND (reference sequence). The CDR3: CASSRGTSGSLETQYF. Here the CDR3 DNA reads TGTGCCAGTAGTAGGGGGACTAGCGGGAGTTTAGAGACCCAGTACTTC.

V usage is TRBV7-6 and J usage is TRBJ2-1; D is unclear. Germline CDR1 SGHVS, CDR2 FNYEAQ. This CDR3 spans 15 amino acids. V was shortened by 5 bases and J by 7 bases, with 18 bases between the two germline ends. CDR3 residues: CASSPGPHNPNEQFF. The CDR3 coding sequence is TGTGCCAGCAGCCCCGGACCCCATAACCCTAATGAGCAGTTCTTC.

This clonotype has a count of ten or more. The chain couples TRBV7-2 to TRBJ2-1; D uncertain. Germline values: CDR1 SGHTA, CDR2 FQGNSA. This CDR3 is 12 amino acids long. V lost 4 bases and J 5 bases, leaving 6 bases between the germline ends. CDR3 in DNA: TGTGCCAGCAGCTACCCAAACAATGAGCAGTTCTTC. It yields the protein CASSYPNNEQFF.

The chain has TRBV5-4 and TRBJ1-1; TRBD1 might be the D (5 bases). Trimming pared 4 bases from V and 0 bases from J, leaving 13 bases between. Germline V CDR1 and CDR2: SGHNT, YYREEE (reference sequence). CDR3 size: 15 residues. CDR3: CASSSGRGMNTEAFF. CDR3 bases: TGTGCCAGCAGCAGTGGACGGGGCATGAACACTGAAGCTTTCTTT. The variable domain in full, with the rest retrieved from reference TRBV5-4 and TRBJ1-1, is ETGVTQSPTHLIKTRGQQVTLRCSSQSGHNTVSWYQQALGQGPQFIFQYYREEENGRGNFPPRFSGLQFPNYSSELNVNALELDDSALYLCASSSGRGMNTEAFFGQGTRLTVV.

This clonotype was observed a few times. This CDR3 is missing its conserved last phenylalanine or tryptophan, likely due to a read error. The limits of the CDR3 on the DNA are not certain, so only TCRdb's listed CDR3 is given. V gene TRBV3-2 combines with J gene TRBJ2-7. TRBV3-2 is noted as a pseudogene. The CDR3 length equals 11 residues, ends included. The CDR3 protein is CASSDRYEQYL.

The chain joins TRBV19 to TRBJ2-3; D may be TRBD1 (5 bases). The J call may be in error: the DNA end matches TRBJ1-4 better. The CDR3 is 15 amino acids. Looked up from germline, CDR1 is LNHDA and CDR2 is SQIVND (reference sequence). The CDR3 DNA reads TGTGCCAGTAGTATATTGGGACGAAATAATGAAAAACTGTTTTTT. It specifies CASSILGRNNEKLFF.

This clonotype appeared many times. The chain joins TRBV12-3 or TRBV12-4 to TRBJ1-2, with D tentatively TRBD1 (5 bases). CDR3 length equals 13 residues. V was trimmed by 6 bases and J by 6 bases, leaving 14 bases between them. CDR3 protein: CASSKGRVHGYTF. CDR3 coding DNA: TGTGCCAGCAGCAAGGGGAGAGTTCATGGCTACACCTTC.

In regard to this clonotype: The CDR3 end shows no conserved phenylalanine or tryptophan, and so a read error is likely. The DNA is omitted, as the CDR3 cannot be located on it reliably, and the CDR3 follows TCRdb's listing. The gene calls are TRBV2 and TRBJ1-5; TRBD1, the table's D call, lacks a check against the DNA. Germline CDR1 SNHLY, CDR2 FYNNEI. The CDR3 totals 13 residues, both ends included. The CDR3 reads CASSTGRGYTFGS.

The rearrangement links TRBV10-3 to TRBJ1-1; a weak D match, TRBD1 (6 bases). The V end was cut by 6 bases, the J end by 2 bases, with 13 bases between. CDR3 size: 14 residues. Germline V gene lookup returns CDR1 ENHRY and CDR2 SYGVKD. The CDR3 here is CAIRTGWGNTEAFF. CDR3 bases: TGTGCCATCAGAACAGGGTGGGGTAACACTGAAGCTTTCTTT.

This clonotype was seen just once. The V call is TRBV7-9, the J call TRBJ1-2; D remains ambiguous. The CDR3 is 13 residues long. Trimming pared 5 bases from V and 8 bases from J, leaving 15 bases between. CDR1 is SEHNR, CDR2 FQNEAQ, per germline (reference sequence). The CDR3, as DNA: TGTGCCAGCAGCCTGGCCACCCCGGAAGGCTACACCTTC. Amino acid sequence: CASSLATPEGYTF. Filled out from reference TRBV7-9 and TRBJ1-2, the complete variable domain reads DTGVSQNPRHKITKRGQNVTFRCDPISEHNRLYWYRQTLGQGPEFLTYFQNEAQLEKSRLLSDRFSAERPKGSFSTLEIQRTEQGDSAMYLCASSLATPEGYTFGSGTRLTVV.

There are many counts of this clonotype. The gene calls are TRBV11-2 and TRBJ2-5; possible D gene TRBD2, 6 bases. This CDR3 is 15 amino acids long. Per the germline V gene, CDR1 is SGHAT and CDR2 is FQNNGV. V gave up 2 bases and J gave up 4 bases, with 14 bases separating them. CDR3 region: CASSLIGGSGETQYF. CDR3 DNA sequence: TGTGCCAGCAGCTTAATTGGGGGGAGTGGAGAGACCCAGTACTTC.

This chain uses TRBV2 with TRBJ1-2; D unclear. CDR3 length: 13 residues. Deletions cut 8 bases from V and 4 bases from J, with 14 bases between. The germline V gene encodes CDR1 SNHLY and CDR2 FYNNEI. This chain's CDR3 is CASQKEVSYGYTF. CDR3 bases: TGTGCCAGCCAGAAGGAGGTCTCCTATGGCTACACCTTC.

Comments on this clonotype: The junction and the germline gene differ at one end; a read error may be behind it. The chain couples TRBV7-2 to TRBJ2-3; D gene ambiguous. The CDR3 extends over 14 amino acids. Germline values: CDR1 SGHTA, CDR2 FQGNSA. CDR3 sequence reads: CASSPGAWQNTQYF. As DNA, the CDR3 is TGTGCCAGCAGCCCTGGTGCATGGCAAAATACGCAGTACTTT.

The chain recombines TRBV7-3 with TRBJ1-6; tentative D call: TRBD1 (5 bases). V shed 3 bases and J shed 15 bases, with 18 bases lying between them. The CDR3 has 14 residues. CDR1 and CDR2 from the germline V gene are SGHTA and FQGTGA. The CDR3 reads CASSFQDTDSRLHF. CDR3 sequence (DNA): TGTGCCAGCAGCTTTCAGGACACGGATTCTCGCCTCCACTTT. Using reference TRBV7-3 and TRBJ1-6 for the parts outside the CDR3, the full variable domain is GAGVSQTPSNKVTEKGKYVELRCDPISGHTALYWYRQSLGQGPEFLIYFQGTGAADDSGLPNDRFFAVRPEGSVSTLKIQRTERGDSAVYLCASSFQDTDSRLHFGNGTRLTVT.

The V gene is TRBV7-2, the J gene TRBJ1-2, with TRBD1 as a possible D gene (5 bases). The germline V and J ends were trimmed by 5 bases and 14 bases, with 27 bases remaining between them. The germline CDR1 and CDR2 sequences are SGHTA and FQGNSA. The CDR3 contains 15 residues. CDR3 in amino acids: CASSNLGAEEYFGTF. The CDR3 DNA sequence: TGTGCCAGCAGCAACCTAGGGGCCGAGGAGTACTTCGGGACCTTC.

This chain uses TRBV12-3 or TRBV12-4 with TRBJ1-4; 7 bases align to TRBD1. The CDR3 sequence is 13 residues long. After removal of 3 bases from V and 11 bases from J, the junction contained 6 bases not matched to a gene. Written as DNA, the CDR3 is TGTGCCAGCAGTTTGGGGACAGCTGAGAAACTGTTTTTT. It specifies CASSLGTAEKLFF.

This chain uses TRBV20-1 with TRBJ1-2; D remains unclear. Trimming cost V 3 bases and J 2 bases, with 13 bases left between them. The CDR3 contains 14 residues. Germline V gene lookup returns CDR1 DFQATT and CDR2 SNEGSKA (reference sequence). Written as DNA, the CDR3 is TGCAGTGCTAGTTCGCGCGCTTCGAACTATGGCTACACCTTC. Translating gives CSASSRASNYGYTF.

This clonotype was counted at least ten times. V and J are TRBV3-1 and TRBJ2-2; TRBD1 might be the D (5 bases). CDR1 is LGHDT and CDR2 is YNNKEL in the germline V gene (reference sequence). V was clipped by 3 bases and J by 4 bases, with 12 bases between them. The CDR3 extends over 15 amino acids. CDR3 loop: CASSQERGGTGELFF. The CDR3 coding sequence is TGTGCCAGCAGCCAGGAAAGGGGCGGCACCGGGGAGCTGTTTTTT.

On this clonotype: A read error may account for a junction end that differs from germline. The chain couples TRBV7-8 to TRBJ1-2; D gene unclear. This CDR3 has 14 amino acids. Looked up from germline, CDR1 is SGHVS and CDR2 is FQNEAQ. The CDR3 DNA sequence: TGTGCCAGCAGCCCCTCACGGGGTATCCAAGAGACCCAGTTC. This encodes CASSPSRGIQETQF. Based on the CDR3 plus reference TRBV7-8 and TRBJ1-2, the full variable domain is GAGVSQSPRYKVAKRGQDVALRCDPISGHVSLFWYQQALGQGPEFLTYFQNEAQLDKSGLPSDRFFAERPEGSVSTLKIQRTQQEDSAVYLCASSPSRGIQETQFGSGTRLTVV.

This clonotype was counted many times. The V gene is TRBV4-2, the J gene TRBJ2-1, with D hard to call. Germline CDR1 reads LGHNA; CDR2 reads YNFKEQ. The CDR3 runs to 16 residues. The V and J ends lost 1 base and 5 bases respectively, with 15 bases between them. CDR3 bases: TGTGCCAGCAGCCAAGGTCCCGGCGCAAATGACAATGAGCAGTTCTTC. Its protein is CASSQGPGANDNEQFF.